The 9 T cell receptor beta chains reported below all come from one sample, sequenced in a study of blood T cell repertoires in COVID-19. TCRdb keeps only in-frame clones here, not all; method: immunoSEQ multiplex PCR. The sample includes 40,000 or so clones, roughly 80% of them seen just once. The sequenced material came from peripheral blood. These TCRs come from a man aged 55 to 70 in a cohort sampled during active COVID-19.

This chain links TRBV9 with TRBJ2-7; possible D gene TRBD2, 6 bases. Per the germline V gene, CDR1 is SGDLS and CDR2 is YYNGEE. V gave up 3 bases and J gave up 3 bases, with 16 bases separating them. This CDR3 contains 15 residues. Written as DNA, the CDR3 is TGTGCCAGCAGCGCGGCGGGACTTTCCGACTACGAGCAGTACTTC. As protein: CASSAAGLSDYEQYF. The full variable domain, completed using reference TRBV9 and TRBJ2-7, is DSGVTQTPKHLITATGQRVTLRCSPRSGDLSVYWYQQSLDQGLQFLIQYYNGEERAKGNILERFSAQQFPDLHSELNLSSLELGDSALYFCASSAAGLSDYEQYFGPGTRLTVT.

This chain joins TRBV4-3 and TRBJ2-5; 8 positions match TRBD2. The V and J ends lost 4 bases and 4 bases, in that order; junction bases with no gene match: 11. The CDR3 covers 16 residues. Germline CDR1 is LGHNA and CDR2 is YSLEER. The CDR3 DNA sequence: TGCGCCAGCAGCCCGACTTGGGGGAGCGGGGGAGAGACCCAGTACTTC. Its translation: CASSPTWGSGGETQYF.

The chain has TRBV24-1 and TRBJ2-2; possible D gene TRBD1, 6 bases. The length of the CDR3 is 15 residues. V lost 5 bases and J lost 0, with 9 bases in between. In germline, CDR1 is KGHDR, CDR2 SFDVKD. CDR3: CATSVEGANTGELFF. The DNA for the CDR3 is TGTGCCACCAGTGTTGAGGGGGCGAACACCGGGGAGCTGTTTTTT.

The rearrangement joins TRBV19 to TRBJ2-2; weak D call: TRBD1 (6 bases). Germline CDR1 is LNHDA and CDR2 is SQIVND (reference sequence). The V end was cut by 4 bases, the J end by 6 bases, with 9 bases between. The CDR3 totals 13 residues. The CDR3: CASSTGVPGELFF. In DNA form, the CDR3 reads TGTGCCAGTAGTACAGGGGTCCCCGGGGAGCTGTTTTTT.

CDR3 DNA: TGTGCCAGCAGCCCCGAGGACACCCTTCAAGAGACCCAGTACTTC. This translates into CASSPEDTLQETQYF. J is TRBJ2-5 and V is TRBV6-2 or TRBV6-3; D possibly corresponds to TRBD1 (5 bases). The CDR3 consists of 15 residues. Per germline, CDR1 MNHEY and CDR2 SVGEGT. V lost 6 bases and J 2 bases, leaving 16 bases between the germline ends.

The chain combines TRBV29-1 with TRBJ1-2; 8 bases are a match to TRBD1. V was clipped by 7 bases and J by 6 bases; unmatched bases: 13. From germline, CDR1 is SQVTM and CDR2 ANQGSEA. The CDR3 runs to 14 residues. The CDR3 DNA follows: TGCAGCGATACTACGGACAGGGAGATCCATGGCTACACCTTC. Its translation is CSDTTDREIHGYTF.

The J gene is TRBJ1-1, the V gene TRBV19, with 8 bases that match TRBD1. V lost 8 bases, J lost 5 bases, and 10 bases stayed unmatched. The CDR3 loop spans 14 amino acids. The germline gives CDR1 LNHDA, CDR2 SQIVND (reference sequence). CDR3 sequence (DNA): TGTGCCAGTGCAGGGACAGGAGTAAGTACTGAAGCTTTCTTT. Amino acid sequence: CASAGTGVSTEAFF.

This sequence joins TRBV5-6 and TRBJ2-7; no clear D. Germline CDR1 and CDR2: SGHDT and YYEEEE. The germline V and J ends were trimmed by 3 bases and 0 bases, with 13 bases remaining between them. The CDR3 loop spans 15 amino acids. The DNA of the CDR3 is TGTGCCAGCAGCTCCCGACACGTAACCTCCTACGAGCAGTACTTC. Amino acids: CASSSRHVTSYEQYF.

This CDR3 is CASSYTAGLNIQYF. The CDR3 bases are TGTGCCAGCAGTTACACGGCAGGGCTAAACATTCAGTACTTC. J is TRBJ2-4 and V is TRBV6-6; perhaps TRBD1 as D (5 bases). Trimming stripped 2 bases from V and 6 bases from J, with 11 bases between. The CDR3 has 14 amino acids. The germline V gene has CDR1 MNHNY and CDR2 SVGAGI (reference sequence).